This TCR beta chain is from a study of beta chain features in type 1 diabetes. Isolated RNA was reverse transcribed in full, so expressed TCRB transcripts were sequenced. The study sequenced naive, central memory and regulatory T cell samples to an average of about 4 million reads. The assay was immunoSEQ multiplex PCR, and TCRdb's table has in-frame clones only and misses some. The profile shows about 250,000 clones, about a tenth of them singletons. This CDR3 contains 14 residues. Trimming pared 4 bases from V and 3 bases from J, leaving 10 bases between. Germline lookup yields CDR1 SEHNR and CDR2 FQNEAQ (reference sequence). Comment on this clone: Its matching antigen is unknown.

Points from the study as a whole: There was a moderate but significant shortening of TCRB CDR3s in all four CD4+ subsets of Type 1 diabetes patients. Insertions at VDJ junctions were less frequent in type 1 diabetes patients. These patients also deleted more nucleotides at the same junctions.

The source is a man in his thirties or forties with type 1 diabetes. V gene TRBV7-9 combines with J gene TRBJ2-1; D call uncertain. The source material was naive CD4+ T cells from blood. The CDR3 loop is CASSSWQVYNEQFF. The CDR3, as DNA: TGTGCCAGCAGCTCGTGGCAGGTCTACAATGAGCAGTTCTTC.